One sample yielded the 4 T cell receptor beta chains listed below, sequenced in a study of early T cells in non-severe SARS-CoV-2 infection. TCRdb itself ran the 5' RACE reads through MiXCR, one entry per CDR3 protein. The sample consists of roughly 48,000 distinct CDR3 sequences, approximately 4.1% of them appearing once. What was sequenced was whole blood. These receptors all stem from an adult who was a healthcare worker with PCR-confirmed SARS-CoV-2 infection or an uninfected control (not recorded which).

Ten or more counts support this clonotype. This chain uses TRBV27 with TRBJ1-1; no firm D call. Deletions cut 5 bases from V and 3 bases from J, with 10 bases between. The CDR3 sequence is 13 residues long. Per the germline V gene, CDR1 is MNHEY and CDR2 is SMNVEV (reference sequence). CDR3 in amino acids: CASSISRDTEAFF. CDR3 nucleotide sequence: TGTGCCAGCAGTATAAGCAGAGACACTGAAGCTTTCTTT.

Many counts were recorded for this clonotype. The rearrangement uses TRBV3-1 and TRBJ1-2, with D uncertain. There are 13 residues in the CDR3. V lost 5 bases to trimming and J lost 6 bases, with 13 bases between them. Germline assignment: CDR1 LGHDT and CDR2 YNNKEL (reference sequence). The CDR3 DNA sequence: TGTGCCAGCAGCTCCCGGATCGCCGATGGCTACACCTTC. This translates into CASSSRIADGYTF.

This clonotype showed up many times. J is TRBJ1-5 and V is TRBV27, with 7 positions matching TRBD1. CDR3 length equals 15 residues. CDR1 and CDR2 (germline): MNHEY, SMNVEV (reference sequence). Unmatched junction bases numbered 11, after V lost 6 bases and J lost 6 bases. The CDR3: CASSLSEGATQPQHF. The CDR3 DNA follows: TGTGCCAGCAGCCTTTCGGAGGGGGCCACTCAGCCCCAGCATTTT.

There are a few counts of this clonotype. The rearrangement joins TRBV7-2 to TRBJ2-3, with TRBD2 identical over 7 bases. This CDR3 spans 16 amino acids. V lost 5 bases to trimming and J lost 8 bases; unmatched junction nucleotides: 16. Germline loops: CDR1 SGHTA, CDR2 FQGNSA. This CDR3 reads CASSGKPQRGYGTQYF. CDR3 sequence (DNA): TGTGCCAGCAGCGGAAAGCCGCAGCGGGGTTACGGTACGCAGTATTTT.